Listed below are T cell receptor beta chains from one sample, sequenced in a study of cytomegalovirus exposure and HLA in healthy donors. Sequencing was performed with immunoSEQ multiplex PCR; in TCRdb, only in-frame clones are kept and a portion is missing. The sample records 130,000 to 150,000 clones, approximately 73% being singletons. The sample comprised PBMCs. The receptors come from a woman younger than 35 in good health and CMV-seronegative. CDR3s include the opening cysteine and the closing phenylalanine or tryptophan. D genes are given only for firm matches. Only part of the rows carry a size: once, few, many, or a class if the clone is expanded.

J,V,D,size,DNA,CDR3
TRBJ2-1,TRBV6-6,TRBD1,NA,TGTGCCAGCACCCTAACAGGGGGCGGGAATGAGCAGTTCTTC,CASTLTGGGNEQFF
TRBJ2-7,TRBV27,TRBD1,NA,TGTGCCAGCAGTTTAGCTCGGGACAGGGGTACCACCTACGAGCAGTACTTC,CASSLARDRGTTYEQYF
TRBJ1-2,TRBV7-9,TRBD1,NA,TGTGCCAGCAGCTTGACAGGGGTCGTATATGGCTACACCTTC,CASSLTGVVYGYTF
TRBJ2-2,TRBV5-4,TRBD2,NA,TGTGCCAGCAGCCATGGGACTAGCGGGGCGTCCAGGGAGCTGTTTTTT,CASSHGTSGASRELFF
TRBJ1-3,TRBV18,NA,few,TGTGCCAGCTCACAAGCCTCACCGAGCTCTGGAAACACCATATATTTT,CASSQASPSSGNTIYF
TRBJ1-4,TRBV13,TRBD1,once,TGTGCCAGCTGTAGGACAGGACGTGAAAAACTGTTTTTT,CASCRTGREKLFF
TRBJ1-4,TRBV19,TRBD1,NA,TGTGCCAGTAGTATAGATCTATTTCGACAGGGGGCATTATTGAAACTGTTTTTT,CASSIDLFRQGALLKLFF
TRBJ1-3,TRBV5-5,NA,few,TGTGCCAGCAGCTGGGGGGACCGCTCTGGAAACACCATATATTTT,CASSWGDRSGNTIYF
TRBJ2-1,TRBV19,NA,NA,TGTGCCAGTAGTATCTTAAGGGGTCGGCGCCATGAGCAGTTCTTC,CASSILRGRRHEQFF
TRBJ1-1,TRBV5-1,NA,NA,TGCGCCAGCAGCTTGGTGGCCCCCCAGGACACTGAAGCTTTCTTT,CASSLVAPQDTEAFF
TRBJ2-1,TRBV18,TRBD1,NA,TGTGCCAGCTCACCCTCAGGGGGTCTTGAGCAGTTCTTC,CASSPSGGLEQFF
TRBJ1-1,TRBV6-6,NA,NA,TGTGCCAGCAGTTACTCCCGGGCTGAAGCTTTCTTT,CASSYSRAEAFF
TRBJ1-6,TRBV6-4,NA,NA,TGTGCCAGCAGTAGGAGTTGGAATTCACCCCTCCACTTT,CASSRSWNSPLHF
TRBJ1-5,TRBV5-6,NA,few,TGTGCCAGCAGCTTGGGGCGCCACCGGGGGGGACAGCCCCAGCATTTT,CASSLGRHRGGQPQHF
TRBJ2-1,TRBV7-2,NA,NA,TGTGCCAGCAGGGCCTGGGGAGGCAGCTCCTACAATGAGCAGTTCTTC,CASRAWGGSSYNEQFF
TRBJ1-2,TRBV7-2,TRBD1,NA,TGTGCCAGCAGCTTCGGACAGGGGAACTATGGCTACACCTTC,CASSFGQGNYGYTF
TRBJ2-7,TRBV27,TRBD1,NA,TGTGCCAGCAGTTTATCCTCTGGGACAGCCTACGAGCAGTACTTC,CASSLSSGTAYEQYF
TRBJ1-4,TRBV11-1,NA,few,TGTGCCAGCAGCTCGTACAGGGCGGGGGATGAAAAACTGTTTTTT,CASSSYRAGDEKLFF
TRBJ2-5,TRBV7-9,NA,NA,TGTGCCAGCAGCTTAGACATCCCAGAGACCCAGTACTTC,CASSLDIPETQYF
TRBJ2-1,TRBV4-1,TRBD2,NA,TGCGCCAGCAGCCAAGGGGTGCTGCTAGCGGGAGGGCCGCCGCAGTTCTTC,CASSQGVLLAGGPPQFF
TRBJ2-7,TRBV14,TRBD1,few,TGTGCCAGCAGCCAAGACCTATCCCCGGGACAGGGTCTATACGAGCAGTACTTC,CASSQDLSPGQGLYEQYF
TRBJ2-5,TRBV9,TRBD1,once,TGTGCCAGCAGCGTAGGGACAGGGGTAGGGGAGCAGTACTTC,CASSVGTGVGEQYF
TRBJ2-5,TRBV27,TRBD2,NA,TGTGCCAGCAGTCGGACACTAGCGGTGGAGACCCAGTACTTC,CASSRTLAVETQYF
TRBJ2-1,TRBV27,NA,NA,TGTGCCAGCAGTTTCGGAGCTAGCTCCAATGAGCAGTTCTTC,CASSFGASSNEQFF
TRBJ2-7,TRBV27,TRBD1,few,TGTGCCAGCAGTTGGACCGGGACAGCTACCTACGAGCAGTACTTC,CASSWTGTATYEQYF
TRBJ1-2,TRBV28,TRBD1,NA,TGTGCCAGCAGGGGAGGGACAGGGAGAAACTATGGCTACACCTTC,CASRGGTGRNYGYTF
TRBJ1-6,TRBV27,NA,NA,TGTGCCAGCAGCCCTCGGGAGGATAGTGATTCACCCCTCCACTTT,CASSPREDSDSPLHF
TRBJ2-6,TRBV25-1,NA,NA,TGTGCCAGCAGCGACAGTGGTATCTCTGGGGCCAACGTCCTGACTTTC,CASSDSGISGANVLTF
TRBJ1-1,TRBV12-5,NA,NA,TGTGCTAGTGGTTTGGTGGGGGCGTCCACTGAAGCTTTCTTT,CASGLVGASTEAFF
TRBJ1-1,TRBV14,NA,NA,TGTGCCAGCAGCAGTACAGGGAGCGACACTGAAGCTTTCTTT,CASSSTGSDTEAFF
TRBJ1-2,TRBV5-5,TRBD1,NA,TGTGCCAGCAGCGGGAGGTGGAGGACAGGGAGGACCTATGGCTACACCTTC,CASSGRWRTGRTYGYTF
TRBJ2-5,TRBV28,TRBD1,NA,TGTGCCAGCAGTCAGTGGACAGGTCGAGAGACCCAGTACTTC,CASSQWTGRETQYF
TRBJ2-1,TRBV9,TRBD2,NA,TGTGCCAGCAGCGTAGAGGAGGGACTAGCGGAGTACCCGCTAGGGGAAAATGAGCAGTTCTTC,CASSVEEGLAEYPLGENEQFF
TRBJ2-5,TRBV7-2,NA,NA,TGTGCCAGCAGCGCCGACCGGGAAGAGACCCAGTACTTC,CASSADREETQYF
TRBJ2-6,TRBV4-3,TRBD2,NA,TGCGCCAGCAGCTCGGCGACTAGCGTCTCTGGGGCCAACGTCCTGACTTTC,CASSSATSVSGANVLTF
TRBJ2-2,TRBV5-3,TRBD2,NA,TGTGCCAGAAGTATCGGGAGGACGAACACCGGGGAGCTGTTTTTT,CARSIGRTNTGELFF
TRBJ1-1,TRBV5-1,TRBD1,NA,TGCGCCAGCAGCTCGGAGACAGGGCGGGGCACTGAAGCTTTCTTT,CASSSETGRGTEAFF
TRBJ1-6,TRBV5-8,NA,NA,TGTGCCAGCACCGCCGGACTGGGTTCACCCCTCCACTTT,CASTAGLGSPLHF
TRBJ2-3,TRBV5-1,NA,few,TGCGCCAGCAGCTCCGGGTCCTACACAGATACGCAGTATTTT,CASSSGSYTDTQYF
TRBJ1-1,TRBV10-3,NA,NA,TGTGCCATCAGTGAGCGTGAGGGCACTGAAGCTTTCTTT,CAISEREGTEAFF
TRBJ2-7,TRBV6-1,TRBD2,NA,TGTGCCAGCAGTGAAGCGACTAGCGGGGGCCGGAACGAGCAGTACTTC,CASSEATSGGRNEQYF
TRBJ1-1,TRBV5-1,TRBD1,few,TGCGCCAGCAGCTCGGGACAGGGTGACACTGAAGCTTTCTTT,CASSSGQGDTEAFF
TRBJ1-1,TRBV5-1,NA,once,TGCGCCAGCAGCACGGACAGATTGAACACTGAAGCTTTCTTT,CASSTDRLNTEAFF
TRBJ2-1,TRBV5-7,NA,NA,TGTGCCAGCAGCTTGTCGAATAAACAGGGCCGATACAATGAGCAGTTCTTC,CASSLSNKQGRYNEQFF
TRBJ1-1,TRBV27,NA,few,TGTGCCAGCAGTTCGCTGACGGGAATCCCTGAAGCTTTCTTT,CASSSLTGIPEAFF
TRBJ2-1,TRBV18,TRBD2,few,TGTGCCAGCTCACCACTTCTAGCGGGAGGGATGAATGAGCAGTTCTTC,CASSPLLAGGMNEQFF
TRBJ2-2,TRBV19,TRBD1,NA,TGTGCCAGTACCCAGGGGGCGTCCGGGGAGCTGTTTTTT,CASTQGASGELFF
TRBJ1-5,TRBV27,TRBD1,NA,TGTGCCAGCAGCCCAAGGACAGGGGCGGTTCAGCCCCAGCATTTT,CASSPRTGAVQPQHF
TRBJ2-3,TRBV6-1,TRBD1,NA,TGTGCCAGCAGTGCCGGCAGGGGGCGAACAGATACGCAGTATTTT,CASSAGRGRTDTQYF
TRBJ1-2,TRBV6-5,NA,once,TGTGCCAGCAGGGGGGCAGGGCGAGGTGGCTACACCTTC,CASRGAGRGGYTF
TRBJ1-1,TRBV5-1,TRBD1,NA,TGCGCCAGCAGCGGACAGGGAGGGAACACTGAAGCTTTCTTT,CASSGQGGNTEAFF
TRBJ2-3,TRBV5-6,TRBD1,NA,TGTGCCAGCAGCTTGGGTACAGGGGGAGATACGCAGTATTTT,CASSLGTGGDTQYF
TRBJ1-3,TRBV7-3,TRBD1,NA,TGTGCCAGCAGCCGACTCCAGGGGGCGGGAAACACCATATATTTT,CASSRLQGAGNTIYF
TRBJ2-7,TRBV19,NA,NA,TGTGCCAGTAGTACCATCGCCTTTGGCCGCAGGGCATCCTACGAGCAGTACTTC,CASSTIAFGRRASYEQYF
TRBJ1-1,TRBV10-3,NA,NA,TGTGCCATCAGTGAAGGGGCGGTCACTGAAGCTTTCTTT,CAISEGAVTEAFF
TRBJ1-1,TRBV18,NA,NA,TGTGCCAGCTCACCACGGGGGGGGAACACTGAAGCTTTCTTT,CASSPRGGNTEAFF
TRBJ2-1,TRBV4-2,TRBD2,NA,TGTGCCAGCAGCGGGACTAGCGGGAGTCGAAGCAATGAGCAGTTCTTC,CASSGTSGSRSNEQFF
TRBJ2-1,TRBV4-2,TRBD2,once,TGTGCCAGCAGCCCGGGGGGAGGGGTGGTGTCAGGTGAGCAGTTCTTC,CASSPGGGVVSGEQFF
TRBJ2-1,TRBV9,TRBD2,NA,TGTGCCAGCAGCGCGACTAGCGGGGGGGGTTACAATGAGCAGTTCTTC,CASSATSGGGYNEQFF
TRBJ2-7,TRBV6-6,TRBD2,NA,TGTGCCAGCAGTTACCGAAGGGAGGGGAACGAGCAGTACTTC,CASSYRREGNEQYF